This T cell receptor beta chain came from a study of T cells in Graves' hyperthyroidism and ophthalmopathy. Study-level information: Peripheral blood sampling occurred at initial diagnosis, before any treatment.

Newly diagnosed hyperthyroidism, duration under 2 months, in patients aged 18 to 65. PBMCs were collected from an approximately 10 ml volume of fresh peripheral blood. The V end was cut by 1 base, the J end by 0 bases, with 19 bases between. This CDR3 has 18 residues. Germline CDR1 GTSNPN, CDR2 SVGIG (reference sequence). Researchers amplified the TCR beta CDR3 regions from RNA transcripts. With the HTBI primer set, the TCR CDR3 went through a first round of RT-PCR. MiXCR, applied by TCRdb to the multiplex PCR reads, yields one record per CDR3 protein. The sample holds roughly 200,000 distinct CDR3 sequences, about a sixth seen once.

The sample comprised blood. This chain links TRBV30 with TRBJ1-3; D is uncertain. The receptor comes from a man aged 35-49 years with Graves' hyperthyroidism. The CDR3 nucleotides read TGTGCCTGGAGTGAATACCTGACTGACCCAAGCTCTGGAAACACCATATATTTT. This sequence encodes CAWSEYLTDPSSGNTIYF.